This TCR beta chain was identified in a study of blood T cell repertoires in COVID-19 (TCRdb year 2020). Background for the entire study: Samples covering the acute and convalescent phases of COVID-19 were provided by collaborators in the United States, Italy and Spain. The material from the prospective study consisted of cDNA or gDNA derived from T cells, B-cell-depleted T cells, or PBMCs. Subjects who had been exposed to COVID-19, were actively infected with it, or had recovered from it provided the deeply sampled blood TCRbeta repertoires that made up the dataset. The repertoires were released in a freely available public database meant as a resource for research on the immune response to SARS-CoV-2. The samples were drawn from the first 160 participants of the ongoing ImmuneRACE study and from 1,254 subjects provided by 6 global collaborators. Nearly every sample came with metadata listing a de-identified subject ID, COVID-19 status, age in years and sex. Where HLA class I and class II types were available, the types were taken from metadata supplied by the sample provider, not from assay-based typing. The study at large found these results: Clinical and demographic metadata were provided uncurated, with the amount varying by source and participant.

Of note for this clone: Which antigen it targets is not known. No base quality information exists; no much larger clone differs at one position.

Sequences SGHVS (CDR1) and FNYEAQ (CDR2) are obtained from the germline V gene. The CDR3 runs 16 residues from the cysteine to the phenylalanine. The kept DNA is CDR3 alone, 48 bases in frame from the first base. Compared with germline, V lacks 4 bases and J lacks 8 bases; bases without a gene match: 13. At one collaborating source in Seattle, patients were enrolled during active infection and were followed longitudinally through the course of disease. Whole blood was collected in K2EDTA tubes by collaborating institutions according to the institutions' own protocols. For TCRbeta analysis, collaborators shipped samples as frozen whole blood, isolated PBMCs, or DNA extracted from either of those sample types. TCRbeta CDR3 regions were amplified from genomic DNA using the immunoSEQ Assay, a bias-controlled multiplex PCR. Per the original workflow: Nucleated cell counts per sample were estimated from amplification of reference gene primers within the assay. To quantify the absolute abundance of each unique TCRbeta CDR3 rearrangement, sequence reads were collapsed and filtered. For each sample, productive Simpson clonality was calculated as the square root of Simpson's diversity index across productive rearrangements. TCRdb mirrors the immuneACCESS table, restricted to in-frame sequences. Some clones are absent from its copies; in checked studies, under half trace to an unresolved V gene, and the reason for the others is unknown. V, J and clone size were drawn from that table, and D and trimming were deduced from the DNA. Counted in this sample were 540,000 or so clones; approximately 91% of them appeared once. Around 7.8% of the sample is held by the ten biggest clonotypes.

Recombination linked TRBV7-6 to TRBJ1-2; 10 bases in the middle match TRBD1. Sequenced sample: peripheral blood. The receptor was isolated from a woman aged 45 to 65 with COVID-19, enrolled during active disease. The CDR3 region: CASSSIIRQGARGYTF. The sequence in DNA is TGTGCCAGCAGCTCCATCATCCGACAGGGGGCTCGGGGCTACACCTTC.